The clone carrying this T cell receptor (beta chain) qualifies as medium-sized. What it binds is not known. These data belong to a study of metastatic and nonmetastatic thyroid tumors. Study at large: From malignant and benign thyroid patients, repertoires in blood and in tumor or nodule tissue were compared.

The V and J ends lost 6 bases and 3 bases respectively, with 11 bases between them. Germline V gene sequence: CDR1 LNHDA, CDR2 SQIVND (reference sequence). The CDR3 extends over 13 amino acids. How the authors handled the data: Building a distant-metastasis classifier for papillary thyroid cancer drew on CDR3 differences across clinicopathological groups. TCRdb re-analyzed the PCR reads using MiXCR. These V and J calls derive from TCRdb rather than the authors' analysis. The data contain roughly 20,000 clones, approximately 20% of them singletons. Prior to thyroid surgery, none of the patients had received any treatment. General study findings and limits: The study reportedly found significantly higher TCR beta diversity in malignant thyroid tumors than benign nodules, in blood and tumor.

This TCR derives from a male donor with papillary thyroid cancer or a benign thyroid nodule (not recorded which). Some clones in this sample may be carry-over from other donors' samples. Sequenced sample: blood. V is TRBV19 and J is TRBJ1-2; no clear D gene. Here the CDR3 DNA reads TGTGCCAGTAGAGGATCGGAGGACTATGGCTACACCTTC. Amino acid sequence: CASRGSEDYGYTF.